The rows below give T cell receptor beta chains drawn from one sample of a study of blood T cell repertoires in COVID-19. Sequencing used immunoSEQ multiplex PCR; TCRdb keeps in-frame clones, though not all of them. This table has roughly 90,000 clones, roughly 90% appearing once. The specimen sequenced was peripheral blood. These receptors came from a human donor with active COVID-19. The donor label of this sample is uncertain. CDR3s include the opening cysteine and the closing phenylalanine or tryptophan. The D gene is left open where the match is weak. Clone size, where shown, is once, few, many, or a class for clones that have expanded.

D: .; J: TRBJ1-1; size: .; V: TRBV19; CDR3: CASMERELSNTEAFF; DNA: TGTGCCAGTATGGAGAGGGAACTTAGTAACACTGAAGCTTTCTTT
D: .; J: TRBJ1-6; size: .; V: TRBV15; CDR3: CATSRGRGPLHF; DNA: TGTGCCACCAGCAGAGGCAGGGGCCCCCTCCACTTT
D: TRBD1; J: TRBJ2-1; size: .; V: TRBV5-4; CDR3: CASSPPLGDRGYNEQFF; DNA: TGTGCCAGCAGCCCCCCTTTGGGGGACAGGGGATACAATGAGCAGTTCTTC
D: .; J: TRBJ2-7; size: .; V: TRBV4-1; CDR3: CASGEGGGTYEQYF; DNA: TGCGCCAGCGGGGAGGGAGGGGGTACCTACGAGCAGTACTTC
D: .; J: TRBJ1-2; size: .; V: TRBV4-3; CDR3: CASSQERRGESYTF; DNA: TGCGCCAGCAGCCAAGAGCGGCGGGGAGAGAGCTACACCTTC
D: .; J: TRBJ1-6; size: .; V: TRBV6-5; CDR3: CASTLKGDSPLHF; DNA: TGTGCCAGCACCTTGAAAGGAGACTCACCCCTCCACTTT
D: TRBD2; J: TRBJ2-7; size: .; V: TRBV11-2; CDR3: CASSLVGGIQSYEQYF; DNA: TGTGCCAGCAGCTTAGTGGGGGGGATTCAATCCTACGAGCAGTACTTC
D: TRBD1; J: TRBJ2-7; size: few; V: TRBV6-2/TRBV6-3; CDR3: CASSYSRSGQGVFYEQYF; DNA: TGTGCCAGCAGTTACTCTAGGTCTGGACAGGGAGTTTTCTACGAGCAGTACTTC
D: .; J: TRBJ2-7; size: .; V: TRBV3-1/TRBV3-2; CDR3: CASSPLGPTYEQYF; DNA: TGTGCCAGCAGCCCCCTTGGTCCTACCTACGAGCAGTACTTC
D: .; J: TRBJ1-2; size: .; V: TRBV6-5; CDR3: CASSPDRMGGYTF; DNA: TGTGCCAGCAGTCCTGACAGGATGGGTGGCTACACCTTC
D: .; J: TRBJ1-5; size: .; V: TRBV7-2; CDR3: CASSAFPGDQPQHF; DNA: TGTGCCAGCAGCGCTTTCCCAGGGGATCAGCCCCAGCATTTT
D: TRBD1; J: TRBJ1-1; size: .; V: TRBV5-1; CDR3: CASSLYRGNTEAFF; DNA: TGCGCCAGCAGCTTGTACAGGGGGAACACTGAAGCTTTCTTT
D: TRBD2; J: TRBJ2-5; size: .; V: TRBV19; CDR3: CASSNAGGAVETQYF; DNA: TGTGCCAGTAGTAATGCGGGGGGGGCGGTGGAGACCCAGTACTTC
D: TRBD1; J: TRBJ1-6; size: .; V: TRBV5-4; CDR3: CASSLGRRGQLGSLHF; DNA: TGTGCCAGCAGCTTGGGACGGAGGGGACAGCTCGGATCCCTCCACTTT
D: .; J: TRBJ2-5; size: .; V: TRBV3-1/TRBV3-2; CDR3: CASSQDHLQGQFGTQYF; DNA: TGTGCCAGCAGCCAAGATCACTTACAGGGCCAATTCGGGACCCAGTACTTC
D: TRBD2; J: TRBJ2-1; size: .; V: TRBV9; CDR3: CASSVLPAGTYNEQFF; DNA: TGTGCCAGCAGCGTGCTACCAGCGGGGACCTACAATGAGCAGTTCTTC
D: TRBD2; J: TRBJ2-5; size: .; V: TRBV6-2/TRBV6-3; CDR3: CASSFAGGKETQYF; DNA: TGTGCCAGCAGTTTCGCGGGGGGGAAAGAGACCCAGTACTTC
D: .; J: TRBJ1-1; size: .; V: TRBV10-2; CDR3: CASSGQVGTEAFF; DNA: TGCGCCAGCAGTGGACAGGTCGGCACTGAAGCTTTCTTT
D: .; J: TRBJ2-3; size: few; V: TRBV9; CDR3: CASSVRGGDIGDTQYF; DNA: TGTGCCAGCAGCGTGAGGGGTGGGGACATAGGCGATACGCAGTATTTT
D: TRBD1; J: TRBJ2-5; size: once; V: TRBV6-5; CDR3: CASSYDRGPETQYF; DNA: TGTGCCAGCAGTTACGACAGGGGGCCGGAGACCCAGTACTTC
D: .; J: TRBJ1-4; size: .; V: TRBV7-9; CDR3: CASSSTGEATNEKLFF; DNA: TGTGCCAGCAGCTCGACGGGGGAAGCAACTAATGAAAAACTGTTTTTT
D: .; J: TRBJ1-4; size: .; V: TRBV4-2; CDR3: CASSQDMIGELFF; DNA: TGTGCCAGCAGCCAAGATATGATCGGGGAACTGTTTTTT
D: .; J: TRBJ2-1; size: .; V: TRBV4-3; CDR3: CASSPEGGDQSSYNEQFF; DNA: TGCGCCAGCAGCCCGGAAGGGGGGGACCAAAGCTCCTACAATGAGCAGTTCTTC
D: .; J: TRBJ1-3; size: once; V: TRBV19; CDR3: CASTLDRSSGNTIYF; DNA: TGTGCCAGTACTCTCGACAGGAGCTCTGGAAACACCATATATTTT